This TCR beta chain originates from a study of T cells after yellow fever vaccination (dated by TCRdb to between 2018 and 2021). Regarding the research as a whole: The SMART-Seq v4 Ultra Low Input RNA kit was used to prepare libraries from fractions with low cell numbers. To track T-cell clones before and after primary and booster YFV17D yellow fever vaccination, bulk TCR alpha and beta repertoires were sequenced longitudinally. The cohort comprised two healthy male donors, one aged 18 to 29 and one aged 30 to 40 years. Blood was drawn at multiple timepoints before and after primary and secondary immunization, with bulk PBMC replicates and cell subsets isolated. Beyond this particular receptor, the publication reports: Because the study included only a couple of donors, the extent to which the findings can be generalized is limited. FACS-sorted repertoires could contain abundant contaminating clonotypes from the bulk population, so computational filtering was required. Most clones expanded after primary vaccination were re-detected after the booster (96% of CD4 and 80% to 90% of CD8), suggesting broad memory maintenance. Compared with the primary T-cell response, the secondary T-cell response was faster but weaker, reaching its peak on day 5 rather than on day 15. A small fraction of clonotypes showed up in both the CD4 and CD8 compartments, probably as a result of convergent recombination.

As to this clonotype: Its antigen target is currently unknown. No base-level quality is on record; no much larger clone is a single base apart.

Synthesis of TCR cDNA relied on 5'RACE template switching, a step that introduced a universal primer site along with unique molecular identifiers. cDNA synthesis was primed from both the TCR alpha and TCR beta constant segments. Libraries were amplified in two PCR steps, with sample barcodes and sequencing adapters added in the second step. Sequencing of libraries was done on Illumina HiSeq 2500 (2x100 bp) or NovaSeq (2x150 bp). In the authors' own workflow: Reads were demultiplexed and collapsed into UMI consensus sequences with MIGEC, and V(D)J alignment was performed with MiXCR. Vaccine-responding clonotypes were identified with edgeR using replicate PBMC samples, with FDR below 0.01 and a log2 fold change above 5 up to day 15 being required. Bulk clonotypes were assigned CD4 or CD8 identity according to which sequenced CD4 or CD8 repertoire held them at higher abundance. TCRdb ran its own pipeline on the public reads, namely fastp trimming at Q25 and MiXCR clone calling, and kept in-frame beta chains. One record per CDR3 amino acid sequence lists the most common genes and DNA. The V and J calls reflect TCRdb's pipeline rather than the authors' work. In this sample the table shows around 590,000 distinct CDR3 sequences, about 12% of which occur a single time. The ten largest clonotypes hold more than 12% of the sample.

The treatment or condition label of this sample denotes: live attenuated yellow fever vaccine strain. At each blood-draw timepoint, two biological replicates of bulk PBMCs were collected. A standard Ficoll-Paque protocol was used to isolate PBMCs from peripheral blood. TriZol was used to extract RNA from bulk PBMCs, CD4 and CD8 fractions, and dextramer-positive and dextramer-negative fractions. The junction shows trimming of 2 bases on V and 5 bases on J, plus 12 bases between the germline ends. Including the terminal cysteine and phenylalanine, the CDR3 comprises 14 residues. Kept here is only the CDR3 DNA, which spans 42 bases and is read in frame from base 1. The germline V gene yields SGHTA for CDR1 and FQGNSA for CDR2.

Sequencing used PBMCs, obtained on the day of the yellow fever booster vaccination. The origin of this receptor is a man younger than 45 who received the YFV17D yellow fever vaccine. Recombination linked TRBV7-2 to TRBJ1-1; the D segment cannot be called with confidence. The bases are TGTGCCAGCAGCTTATTTAGGCCGCTTACTGAAGCTTTCTTT. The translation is CASSLFRPLTEAFF.